The 17 T cell receptor beta chains listed next were all sequenced from one sample in a study of blood T cell repertoires in COVID-19. Produced via immunoSEQ multiplex PCR; TCRdb's table is partial and in-frame only. The data contain 150,000 to 200,000 clones, less than 90% of them singletons. Sample: peripheral blood. These receptors all stem from a man aged 65 to 85 with active or convalescent COVID-19.

The V and J genes are TRBV5-1 and TRBJ2-5; tentatively, D is TRBD2 (6 bases). Germline V CDR1 and CDR2: SGHRS, YFSETQ. V gave up 4 bases and J gave up 1 base, with 14 bases separating them. The CDR3 spans 15 residues. The DNA for the CDR3 is TGCGCCAGCAGCGGAAACGTGGGGGGCCAAGAGACCCAGTACTTC. Translating gives CASSGNVGGQETQYF.

CDR3 region: CASPGQGKDTQYF. CDR3 nucleotides: TGTGCCAGTCCGGGACAGGGTAAAGATACGCAGTATTTT. This chain connects TRBV19 to TRBJ2-3; TRBD1 aligns across 9 bases. The length of the CDR3 is 13 residues. V lost 8 bases to trimming and J lost 5 bases; unmatched junction nucleotides: 5. Germline V gene data show CDR1 as LNHDA and CDR2 as SQIVND (reference sequence).

This chain joins TRBV5-1 and TRBJ2-5; D is unclear. V gave up 4 bases and J gave up 3 bases, with 4 bases separating them. The CDR3 is 11 amino acids. CDR1 is SGHRS, CDR2 YFSETQ, per germline. CDR3 in amino acids: CASSNKETQYF. The CDR3 nucleotides read TGCGCCAGCAGCAATAAAGAGACCCAGTACTTC.

This clone was counted once. Other nucleotide sequences from this sample produce the same CDR3. The V and J genes are TRBV9 and TRBJ1-6; the match to TRBD1 covers 8 bases. V lost 4 bases, J lost 6 bases, and 6 bases stayed unmatched. Germline CDR1 is SGDLS and CDR2 is YYNGEE. The CDR3 runs to 15 residues. The CDR3 bases are TGTGCCAGCAGCCCCCGGCAGGGGGCTAATTCACCCCTCCACTTT. Its translation: CASSPRQGANSPLHF.

This sequence joins TRBV6-6 and TRBJ2-2; TRBD1 might be the D (6 bases). Germline assignment: CDR1 MNHNY and CDR2 SVGAGI (reference sequence). This CDR3 comprises 14 residues. V was pared by 5 bases and J by 6 bases, with 13 bases between. The CDR3 protein is CASSQGGSAGELFF. For the CDR3, the DNA is TGTGCCAGCAGTCAAGGGGGAAGCGCCGGGGAGCTGTTTTTT.

The chain uses TRBV7-9 and TRBJ1-4; D may be TRBD1 (5 bases). The CDR3 runs 15 residues. Germline V gene data show CDR1 as SEHNR and CDR2 as FQNEAQ (reference sequence). Between the trimmed V and J ends, which lost 6 bases and 0 bases, there was a span of 11 bases. CDR3 coding DNA: TGTGCCAGCAGTCGACAGACGGCAACTAATGAAAAACTGTTTTTT. Protein: CASSRQTATNEKLFF.

V is TRBV4-3 and J is TRBJ2-7; D is possibly TRBD1 (6 bases). The CDR3 is 15 residues long. CDR1 is LGHNA and CDR2 is YSLEER in the germline V gene. The V gene lost 4 bases and the J gene lost 3 bases, with 16 bases spanning the gap. CDR3 in amino acids: CASSRATGTNYEQYF. CDR3 DNA sequence: TGCGCCAGCAGCCGAGCTACCGGGACAAACTACGAGCAGTACTTC.

V is TRBV5-4 and J is TRBJ1-1; 8 nucleotides agree with TRBD1. The junction had 10 bases not matched to a gene; V was cut back by 4 bases and J by 8 bases. The CDR3 totals 14 residues. Germline V lookup: CDR1 SGHNT, CDR2 YYREEE (reference sequence). CDR3 DNA: TGTGCCAGCAGCCCGGGACAGGCCGCGTGGGAAGCTTTCTTT. Translating gives CASSPGQAAWEAFF.

The rearrangement uses TRBV5-5 and TRBJ1-4; perhaps TRBD1 as D (5 bases). This CDR3 is built from 15 residues. Germline V gene data show CDR1 as SGHKS and CDR2 as YYEKEE (reference sequence). V lost 4 bases and J 4 bases, leaving 14 bases between the germline ends. The CDR3 DNA follows: TGTGCCAGCAGCCTCAGACCCGGGGGTAATGAAAAACTGTTTTTT. This translates into CASSLRPGGNEKLFF.

This clone was recorded a few times. This sequence joins TRBV30 and TRBJ2-3; 8 nucleotides match TRBD2. CDR1 is GTSNPN, CDR2 SVGIG, per germline (reference sequence). This CDR3 has 15 amino acids. V dropped 5 bases and J dropped 0; count of bases not matched to a gene: 7. The CDR3 bases are TGTGCCTGGGGTACTAGCGGTTCTAGCACAGATACGCAGTATTTT. Residues: CAWGTSGSSTDTQYF. The full variable domain, completed using reference TRBV30 and TRBJ2-3, is SQTIHQWPATLVQPVGSPLSLECTVEGTSNPNLYWYRQAAGRGLQLLFYSVGIGQISSEVPQNLSASRPQDRQFILSSKKLLLSDSGFYLCAWGTSGSSTDTQYFGPGTRLTVL.

V gene TRBV6-5 combines with J gene TRBJ1-3; 7 bases match TRBD1. Germline loops: CDR1 MNHEY, CDR2 SVGAGI. J lost 0 bases, V lost 6 bases, and 5 bases had no gene match. The CDR3 covers 15 residues. CDR3 region: CASRPTGASGNTIYF. CDR3 in DNA: TGTGCCAGCAGACCAACAGGGGCCTCTGGAAACACCATATATTTT.

This clone has just a few counts. The V call is TRBV5-1, the J call TRBJ1-6, with a tentative D call TRBD1 (5 bases). CDR1 is SGHRS and CDR2 is YFSETQ in the germline V gene. CDR3 length: 16 amino acids. V lost 0 bases to trimming and J lost 6 bases, with 13 bases between them. The CDR3: CASSLGVGRGNSPLHF. The CDR3 DNA reads TGCGCCAGCAGCTTGGGGGTTGGGAGGGGTAATTCACCCCTCCACTTT.

The chain joins TRBV5-5 to TRBJ1-2, with 9 bases lining up with TRBD1. The junction had 6 bases not matched to a gene; V was cut back by 4 bases and J by 5 bases. Germline CDR1 reads SGHKS; CDR2 reads YYEKEE (reference sequence). The CDR3 consists of 14 residues. This chain's CDR3 is CASSTGGPTYGYTF. The CDR3 nucleotides read TGTGCCAGCAGCACAGGGGGCCCTACTTATGGCTACACCTTC.

V gene TRBV7-9 combines with J gene TRBJ2-1; 7 nucleotides match TRBD1. This CDR3 is built from 17 residues. The germline CDR1 and CDR2 sequences are SEHNR and FQNEAQ (reference sequence). The V and J ends lost 5 bases and 2 bases, in that order; junction bases with no gene match: 12. The DNA of the CDR3 is TGTGCCAGCAGCAAGAATCCCCTTGGGACAGCCTACAATGAGCAGTTCTTC. Translation gives CASSKNPLGTAYNEQFF.

The chain uses TRBV27 and TRBJ2-7, with 7 nucleotides matching TRBD1. The CDR3 is 13 amino acids. J lost 6 bases, V lost 7 bases, and 9 bases had no gene match. CDR1 is MNHEY, CDR2 SMNVEV, per germline (reference sequence). The CDR3 is CASKGPGGREQYF. The CDR3 DNA sequence: TGTGCCAGCAAAGGGCCAGGGGGTCGCGAGCAGTACTTC.

V gene TRBV5-6 combines with J gene TRBJ1-1; D not resolved. CDR3 size: 11 residues. CDR1 is SGHDT, CDR2 YYEEEE, per germline. Trimming removed 0 bases from V and 8 bases from J, with 5 bases in between. The CDR3 here is CASSLAEEAFF. For the CDR3, the DNA is TGTGCCAGCAGCTTGGCTGAGGAAGCTTTCTTT.

The chain employs TRBV7-2 and TRBJ2-2, with 7 bases that match TRBD2. The germline CDR1 and CDR2 sequences are SGHTA and FQGNSA. Germline trimming cut 4 bases from V and 3 bases from J; bases unmatched to any gene: 8. The CDR3 contains 16 residues. CDR3 sequence: CASSYRRTRYTGELFF. DNA for the CDR3: TGTGCCAGCAGCTACCGCAGGACTAGGTACACCGGGGAGCTGTTTTTT.